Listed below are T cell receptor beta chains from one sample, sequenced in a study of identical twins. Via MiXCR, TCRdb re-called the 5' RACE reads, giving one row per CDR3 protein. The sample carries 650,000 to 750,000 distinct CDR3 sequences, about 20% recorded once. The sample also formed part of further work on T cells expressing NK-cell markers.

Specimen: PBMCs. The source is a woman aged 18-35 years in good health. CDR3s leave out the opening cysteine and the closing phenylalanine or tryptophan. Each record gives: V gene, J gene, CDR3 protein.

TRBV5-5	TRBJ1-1	ASSFSGTNTEAF
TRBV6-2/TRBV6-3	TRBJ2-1	ASSYSQRTPYNEQF
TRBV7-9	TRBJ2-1	ASSFNTREQF
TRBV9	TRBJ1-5	ASSAGQVNQPQH
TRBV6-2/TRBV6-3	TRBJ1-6	ASSYYPEESPLH
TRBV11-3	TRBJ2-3	ASSLDIGAAGADTQY
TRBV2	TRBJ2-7	ASSDRGQNEQY
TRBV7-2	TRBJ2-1	ASSRAGLRNEQF
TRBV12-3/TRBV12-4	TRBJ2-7	ASSLAQISYEQY
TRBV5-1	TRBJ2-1	ASSKAPGPNYNEQF
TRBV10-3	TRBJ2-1	ATRHRDDYYNEQF
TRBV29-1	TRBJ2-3	SLREHTDTQY
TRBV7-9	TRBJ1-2	ASNTGTGTPYGYT
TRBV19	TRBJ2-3	AIPGQVFGADTQY
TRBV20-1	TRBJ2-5	SALGTDQETQY
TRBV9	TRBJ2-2	ASSIQTGDTGELF
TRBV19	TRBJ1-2	ASEGVYPLRGYT
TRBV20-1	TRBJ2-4	SAPQAAKNIQY
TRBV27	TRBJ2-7	ASSSFLGGPYEQY
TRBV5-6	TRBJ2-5	ASTHSGATRTQY
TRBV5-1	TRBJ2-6	ASGTVPGANVLT
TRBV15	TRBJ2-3	ATGTSGGTDTQY
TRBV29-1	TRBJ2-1	SVIGGLLSEQF
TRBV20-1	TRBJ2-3	SAPSGGATDTQY
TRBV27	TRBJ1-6	ASSFGQYNSPLH
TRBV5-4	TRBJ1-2	ASSYEGYGYT
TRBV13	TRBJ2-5	ASSPVGRGSETQY
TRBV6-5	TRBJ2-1	ASSSAGADNEQF
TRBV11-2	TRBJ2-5	ASSLGPGVGTQY
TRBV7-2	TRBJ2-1	ASSRRRLAETLD
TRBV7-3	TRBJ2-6	ASSLRGDQGSGANVLT
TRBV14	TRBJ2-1	ASSQKQLTVYNEQF
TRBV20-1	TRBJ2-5	SALGQEAETQY
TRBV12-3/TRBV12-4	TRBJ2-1	ASSKRGSYNEQF
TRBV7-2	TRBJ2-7	ASSRPGLKYEQY
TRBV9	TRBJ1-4	ASSVGHDNEKLF
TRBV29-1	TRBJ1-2	PLRDRGNGYT
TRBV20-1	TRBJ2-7	SATPTGDQDEQY
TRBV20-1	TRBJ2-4	SARDQGSAKNIQY
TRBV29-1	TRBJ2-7	STRDRVKREQY
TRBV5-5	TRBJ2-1	ASSFLPGSSYNEQF
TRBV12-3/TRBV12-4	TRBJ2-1	ASSIPGQSYNEQF
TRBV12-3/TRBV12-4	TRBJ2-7	ASSLGLAGVGEQY
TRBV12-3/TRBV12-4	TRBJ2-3	ASSLTGLEY
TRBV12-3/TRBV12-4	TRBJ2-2	ASRAGSGPTGELF
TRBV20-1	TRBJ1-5	SAGDRNQPQH
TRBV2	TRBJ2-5	ASYSGGVGETQY